What follows are 10 T cell receptor beta chains derived from one specimen sequenced in a study of blood T cell repertoires in COVID-19. Profiling relied on immunoSEQ multiplex PCR, and the TCRdb table lists in-frame clones only, not all of them. Among approximately 250,000 clones listed, around 89% were seen once. Sequencing was done on a sample of PBMCs or T cells enriched from blood (not recorded which). These receptor sequences come from a woman aged 55-69 years in a cohort exposed to, infected with or recovered from COVID-19 (not recorded which).

V and J are TRBV11-2 and TRBJ2-3, with 8 bases identical to TRBD1. The CDR3 has 13 amino acids. The J segment lost 4 bases and the V segment lost 6 bases, leaving 3 bases of the junction unmatched. CDR1 and CDR2 from the germline V gene are SGHAT and FQNNGV. The CDR3 sequence: CASSLTGADTQYF. The DNA of the CDR3 is TGTGCCAGCAGTCTGACAGGGGCAGATACGCAGTATTTT.

This chain uses TRBV15 with TRBJ1-5; tentative D call: TRBD1 (6 bases). V gave up 0 bases and J gave up 4 bases, with 13 bases separating them. The germline V gene has CDR1 LNHNV and CDR2 YYDKDF (reference sequence). The CDR3 totals 16 residues. CDR3 sequence: CATSRDTGTVNQPQHF. The DNA for the CDR3 is TGTGCCACCAGCAGAGATACAGGGACGGTGAATCAGCCCCAGCATTTT.

The rearrangement links TRBV7-8 to TRBJ1-1; 9 positions match TRBD1. The CDR3 is made up of 15 amino acids. Germline values: CDR1 SGHVS, CDR2 FQNEAQ. With 3 bases clipped from V and 4 bases from J, the junction kept 6 bases outside the gene matches. CDR3 bases: TGTGCCAGCAGCTTCCCGGGACAGGGAGGCACTGAAGCTTTCTTT. It translates to CASSFPGQGGTEAFF.

The chain has TRBV3-1 (or the pseudogene TRBV3-2) and TRBJ2-1, with 9 nucleotides matching TRBD2. Trimming took 1 base from V and 8 from J; bases not matched to a gene: 12. The CDR3 totals 17 residues. The V gene's germline CDR1 is LGHDT and CDR2 YNNKEL (reference sequence). The CDR3 region has the DNA TGTGCCAGCAGCCAAGGAATGGGCGGGAGGGCTAGATATGAGCAGTTCTTC. This gives the protein CASSQGMGGRARYEQFF.

This rearrangement joins TRBV10-3 to TRBJ1-5; TRBD1 matches at 8 bases. The ends lost 10 bases at V and 4 bases at J; junction bases unmatched: 6. CDR3 size: 13 residues. Germline V lookup: CDR1 ENHRY, CDR2 SYGVKD. CDR3 in amino acids: CATTGDGNQPQHF. CDR3 sequence (DNA): TGTGCCACGACAGGGGACGGGAATCAGCCCCAGCATTTT.

The rearrangement links TRBV7-9 to TRBJ1-4, with D possibly matching TRBD1 (5 bases). Trimming removed 1 base at V and 0 bases at J, with 15 bases between. The germline V gene encodes CDR1 SEHNR and CDR2 FQNEAQ (reference sequence). This CDR3 has 18 residues. CDR3 loop: CASSLGAGLGSTNEKLFF. The CDR3 DNA follows: TGTGCCAGCAGCTTAGGGGCAGGGCTAGGATCAACTAATGAAAAACTGTTTTTT.

The chain has TRBV12-3 or TRBV12-4 and TRBJ1-2, with no clear D. V lost 2 bases to trimming and J lost 4 bases, with 5 bases between them. This CDR3 is 12 amino acids long. CDR3 sequence reads: CASSLSLYGYTF. The CDR3 DNA follows: TGTGCCAGCAGTTTATCCCTCTATGGCTACACCTTC.

This clone has a single count. The chain links TRBV4-1 to TRBJ2-7; 9 nucleotides line up with TRBD1. Germline V gene data show CDR1 as MGHRA and CDR2 as YSYEKL. CDR3 length: 13 residues. Trimming cost V 3 bases and J 6 bases; bases outside gene matches: 3. CDR3: CASSQDRGSEQYF. CDR3 coding DNA: TGCGCCAGCAGCCAGGACAGGGGAAGCGAGCAGTACTTC.

The chain is built from TRBV7-6 and TRBJ2-7; a possible D gene is TRBD2 (5 bases). Trimming shortened V by 5 bases and J by 2 bases, and 16 bases separated the two germline ends. Per germline, CDR1 SGHVS and CDR2 FNYEAQ. This CDR3 region has 15 residues. Written as DNA, the CDR3 is TGTGCCAGCAGCCCAGTCGCTAGCAAACCCTACGAGCAGTACTTC. Protein product: CASSPVASKPYEQYF.

V is TRBV5-4 and J is TRBJ2-3, with D hard to call. This CDR3 is 16 amino acids long. Per the germline V gene, CDR1 is SGHNT and CDR2 is YYREEE (reference sequence). Between the trimmed V and J ends, which lost 2 bases and 4 bases, there was a span of 17 bases. As DNA, the CDR3 is TGTGCCAGCAGCTTCCCAGGTCCCCGGTCTCCAGATACGCAGTATTTT. It specifies CASSFPGPRSPDTQYF.